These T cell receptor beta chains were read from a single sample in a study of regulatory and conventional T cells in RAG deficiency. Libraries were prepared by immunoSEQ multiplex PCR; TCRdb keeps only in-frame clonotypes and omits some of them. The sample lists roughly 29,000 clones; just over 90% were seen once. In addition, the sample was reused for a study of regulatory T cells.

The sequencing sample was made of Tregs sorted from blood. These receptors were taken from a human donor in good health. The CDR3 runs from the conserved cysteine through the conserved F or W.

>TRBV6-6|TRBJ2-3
CASSPGGACFF
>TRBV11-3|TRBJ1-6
CASSFTGNSPLHF
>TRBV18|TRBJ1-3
CASSPRAGILSGNTIYF
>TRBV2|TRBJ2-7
CASSLDMGVEYF
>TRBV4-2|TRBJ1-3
CASSQSLQSTGNTIYF
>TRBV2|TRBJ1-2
CASSEAPLGATGGYTF
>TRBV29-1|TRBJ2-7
CSVARGTYEQYF
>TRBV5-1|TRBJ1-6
CASSNTLDRPMALHF
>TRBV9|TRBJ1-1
CASSARANTEAFF
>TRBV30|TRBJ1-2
CAWSATGVPGGYTF
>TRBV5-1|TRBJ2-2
CASSKDRGFTGELFF
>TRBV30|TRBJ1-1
CAWSDTGTGVTEAFF
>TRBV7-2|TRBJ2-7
CASSDRRIQEQYF
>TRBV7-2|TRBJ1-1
CASSLGVPVGPAFF
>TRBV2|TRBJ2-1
CASSEFPPDNEQFF
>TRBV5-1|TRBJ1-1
CASSLYGTGKVTEAFF
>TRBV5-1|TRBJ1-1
CASSLRNTEAFF
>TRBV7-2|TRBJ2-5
CASSLFLTGETQYF
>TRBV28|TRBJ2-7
CASKQGSRVYEQYF
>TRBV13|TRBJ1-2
CASSPSPGEYGYTF
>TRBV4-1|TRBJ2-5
CASSLEWNGGTQYF
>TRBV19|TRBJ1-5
CASSIEGGVQHF
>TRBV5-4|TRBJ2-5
CASSLGQQETQYF
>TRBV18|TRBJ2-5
CASSPGTDGETQYF
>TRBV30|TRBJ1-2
CAWSARGWTNYGYTF
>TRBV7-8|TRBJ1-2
CASSPFGRELYGYTF
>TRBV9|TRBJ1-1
CASSPGQGARLLNTEAFF
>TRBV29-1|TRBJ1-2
CSVEEFGGGYGYTF
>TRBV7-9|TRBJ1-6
CASSLDWAGSSYNSPLHF
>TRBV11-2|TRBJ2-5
CASSSTGTPQYF
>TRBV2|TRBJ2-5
CASSEIWSGGAQETQYF
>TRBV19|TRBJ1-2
CASTDRSYGYTF
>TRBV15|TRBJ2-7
CATSRQVGYEQYF
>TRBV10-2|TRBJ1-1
CASSESKASNEAFF
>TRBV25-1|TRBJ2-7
CASSEYNRMGLYEQYF
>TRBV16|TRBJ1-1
CASSQSWGLLKDTEAFF
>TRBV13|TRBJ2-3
CASSYRTGSTDTQYF
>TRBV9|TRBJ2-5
CASSARLRTEGRETQYF
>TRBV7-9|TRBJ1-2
CASSVSGGLGYGYTF
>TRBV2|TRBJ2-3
CASSERWEVRSTDTQYF
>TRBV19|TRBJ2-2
CASTPRKEAWIGELFF
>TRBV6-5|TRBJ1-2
CASSYSVPGGYGYTF
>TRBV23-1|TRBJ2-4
CASSLAEPKNIQYF
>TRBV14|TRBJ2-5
CASSRAQGQETQYF